This T cell receptor (beta chain) was profiled in a study of T cell clonotyping in hematopoietic cell transplantation. As for the study in general: Recipient samples before transplant were obtained post-cytoreduction.

Points on this clone: Its antigen is currently unknown.

Germline V gene sequence: CDR1 SGHTA, CDR2 FQGTGA. The CDR3 spans 15 residues. V shed 5 bases and J shed 4 bases, with 18 bases lying between them. Study findings and constraints: Pathologically expanded recipient clonotypes increased progressively from day 30 to day 180 as diversity fell. Cells were unsorted, so CD4 and CD8 contributions were not separated. Broader posttransplant TCR repertoire diversity was predicted by graft donor and pretransplant recipient Inverse Simpson Index values.

TCRdb keeps only in-frame clones here, not all; method: immunoSEQ multiplex PCR. The table lists approximately 28,000 clones, 84% of them singletons. The time point: recipient sample about 28 days before transplant, after cytoreduction. This chain uses TRBV7-3 with TRBJ2-7; tentatively, D is TRBD2 (6 bases). The source material was peripheral blood mononuclear cells, sampled before stem cell transplant. The receptor was derived from a woman between 55 and 75 years old with acute myeloid leukemia. Some clones in this sample may be carry-over from other donors' samples. This CDR3 is CASSPVSSEIYEQYF. The DNA for the CDR3 is TGTGCCAGCAGCCCGGTTTCTAGCGAAATATACGAGCAGTACTTC.